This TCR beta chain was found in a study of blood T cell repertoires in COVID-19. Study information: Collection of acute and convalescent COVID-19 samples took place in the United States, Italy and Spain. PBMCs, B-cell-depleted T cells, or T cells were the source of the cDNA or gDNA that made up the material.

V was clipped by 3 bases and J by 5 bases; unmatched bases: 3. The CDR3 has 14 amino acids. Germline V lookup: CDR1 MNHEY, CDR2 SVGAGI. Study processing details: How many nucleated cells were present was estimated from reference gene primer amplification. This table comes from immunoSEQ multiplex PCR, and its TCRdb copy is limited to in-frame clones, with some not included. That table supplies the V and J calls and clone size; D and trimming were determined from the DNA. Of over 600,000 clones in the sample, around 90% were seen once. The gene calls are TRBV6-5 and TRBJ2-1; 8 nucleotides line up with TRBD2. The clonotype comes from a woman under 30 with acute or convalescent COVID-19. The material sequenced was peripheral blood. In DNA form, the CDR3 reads TGTGCCAGCAGTTATTTAGCGGGGAACAATGAGCAGTTCTTC. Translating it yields CASSYLAGNNEQFF.